This TCR beta chain stems from a study of tumor and adjacent non-tumor tissue in lung cancer. Study details: Patients comprised 12 adenocarcinoma, a couple of squamous cell carcinoma and 1 small cell lung cancer. About 4.17 million productive TCRbeta reads were obtained per sample on average. General study results and limits: Tumor tissue had significantly higher TCR diversity than normal lung. Normal lung showed higher cumulative top 100 clone frequency than tumor.

Three rounds of nested PCR, following a modified ARM-PCR protocol, produced the TCRbeta library. TCRdb used MiXCR to reprocess the multiplex PCR reads, holding one entry per CDR3 protein. Here the sample spans some 99,000 distinct CDR3 sequences, over 55% being singletons. To note about this clonotype: Its antigen is unknown. The junction does not match germline at one end; this may be a read error.

From germline, CDR1 is SQVTM and CDR2 ANQGSEA. This CDR3 comprises 10 residues. The template was RNA from unsorted bulk tissue. The normal lung tissue was taken more than 3 cm from the tumor edge. This receptor was obtained from a man between 60 and 75 years old with non-small cell lung cancer. The rearrangement uses TRBV29-1 and TRBJ1-1, with D possibly matching TRBD1 (5 bases). Material: distant non-tumor lung tissue. Here the CDR3 reads CSALDTEALF. CDR3 DNA: TGCAGCGCCTTGGACACTGAAGCTTTATTT.